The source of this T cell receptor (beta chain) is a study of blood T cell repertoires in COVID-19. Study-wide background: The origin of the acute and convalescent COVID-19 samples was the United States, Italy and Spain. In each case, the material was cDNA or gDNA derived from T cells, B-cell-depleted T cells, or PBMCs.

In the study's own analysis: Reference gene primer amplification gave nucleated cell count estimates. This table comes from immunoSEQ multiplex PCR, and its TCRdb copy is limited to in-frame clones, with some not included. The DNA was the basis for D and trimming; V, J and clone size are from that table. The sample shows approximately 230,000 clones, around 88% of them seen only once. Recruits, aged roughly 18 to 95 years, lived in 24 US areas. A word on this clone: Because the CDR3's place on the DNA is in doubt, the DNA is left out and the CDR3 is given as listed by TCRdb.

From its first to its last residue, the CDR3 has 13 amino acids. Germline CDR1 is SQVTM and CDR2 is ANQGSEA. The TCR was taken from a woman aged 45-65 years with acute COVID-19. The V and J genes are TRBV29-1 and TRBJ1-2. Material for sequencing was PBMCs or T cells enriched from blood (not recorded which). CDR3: CSVEWGDGAGCTF.